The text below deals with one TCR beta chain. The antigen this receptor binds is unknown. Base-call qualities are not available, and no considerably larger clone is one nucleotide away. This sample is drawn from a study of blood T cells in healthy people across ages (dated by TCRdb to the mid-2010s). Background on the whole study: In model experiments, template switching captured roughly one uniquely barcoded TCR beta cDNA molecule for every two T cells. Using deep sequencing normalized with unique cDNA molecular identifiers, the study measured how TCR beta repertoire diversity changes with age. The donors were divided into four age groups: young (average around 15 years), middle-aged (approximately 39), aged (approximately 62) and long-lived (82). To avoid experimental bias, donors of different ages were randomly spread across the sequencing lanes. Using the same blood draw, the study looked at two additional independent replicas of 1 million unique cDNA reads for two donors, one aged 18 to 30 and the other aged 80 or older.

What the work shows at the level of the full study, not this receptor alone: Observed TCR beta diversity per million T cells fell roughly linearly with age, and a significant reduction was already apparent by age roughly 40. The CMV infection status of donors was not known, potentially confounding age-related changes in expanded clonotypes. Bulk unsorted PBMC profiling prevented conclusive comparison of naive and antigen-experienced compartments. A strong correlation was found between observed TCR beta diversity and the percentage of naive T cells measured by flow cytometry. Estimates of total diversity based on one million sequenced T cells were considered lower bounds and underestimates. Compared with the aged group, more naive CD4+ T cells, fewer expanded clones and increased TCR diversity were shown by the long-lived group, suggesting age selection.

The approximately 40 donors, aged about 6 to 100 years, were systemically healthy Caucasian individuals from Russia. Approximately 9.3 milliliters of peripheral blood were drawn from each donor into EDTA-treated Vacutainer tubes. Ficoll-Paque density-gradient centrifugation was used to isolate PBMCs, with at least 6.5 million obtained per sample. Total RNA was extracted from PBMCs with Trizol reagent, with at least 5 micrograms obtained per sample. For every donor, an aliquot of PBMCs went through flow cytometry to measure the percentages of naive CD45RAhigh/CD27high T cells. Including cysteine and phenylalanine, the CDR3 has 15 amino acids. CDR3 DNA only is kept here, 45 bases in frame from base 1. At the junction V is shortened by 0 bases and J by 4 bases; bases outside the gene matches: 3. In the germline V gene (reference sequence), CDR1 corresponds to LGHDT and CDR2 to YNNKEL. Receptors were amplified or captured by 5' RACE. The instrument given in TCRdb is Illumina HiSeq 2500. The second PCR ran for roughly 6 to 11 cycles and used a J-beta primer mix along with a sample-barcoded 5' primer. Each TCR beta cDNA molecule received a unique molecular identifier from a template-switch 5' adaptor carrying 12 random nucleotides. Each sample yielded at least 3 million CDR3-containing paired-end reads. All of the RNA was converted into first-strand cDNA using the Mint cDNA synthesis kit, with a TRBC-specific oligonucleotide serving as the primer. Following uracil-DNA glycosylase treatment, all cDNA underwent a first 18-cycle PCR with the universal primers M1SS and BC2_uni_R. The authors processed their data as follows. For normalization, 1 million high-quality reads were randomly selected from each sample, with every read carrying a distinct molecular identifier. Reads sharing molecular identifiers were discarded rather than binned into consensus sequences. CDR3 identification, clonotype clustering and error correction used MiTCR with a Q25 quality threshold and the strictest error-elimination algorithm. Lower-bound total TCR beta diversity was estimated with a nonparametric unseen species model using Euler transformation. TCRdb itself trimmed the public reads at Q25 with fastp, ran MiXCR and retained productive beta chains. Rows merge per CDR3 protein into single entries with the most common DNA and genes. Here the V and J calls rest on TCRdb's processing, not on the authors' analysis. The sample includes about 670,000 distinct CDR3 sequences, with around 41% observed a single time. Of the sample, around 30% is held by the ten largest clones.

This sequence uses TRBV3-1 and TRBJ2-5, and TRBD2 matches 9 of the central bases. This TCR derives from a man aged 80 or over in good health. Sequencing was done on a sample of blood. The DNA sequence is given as TGTGCCAGCAGCCAAGAGGCGGGAGGGCGAGAGACCCAGTACTTC. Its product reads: CASSQEAGGRETQYF.